This TCR beta chain was recovered during a study of spatial heterogeneity in lung cancer. Study-level background: The average appearance count of each unique TCR and UMI combination in raw reads was more than ten. Study-wide findings and caveats: Expanded tumor TCRs that were ubiquitous appeared in blood more at resection than follow-up.

The time point was: blood at routine non-recurrence follow-up after resection. Material for sequencing was whole RNA from tumor, nontumor lung or frozen PBMC, left unsorted. CDR3 length: 16 residues. Unmatched junction bases numbered 4, after V lost 3 bases and J lost 4 bases. A unique molecular identifier was attached to every TCR cDNA molecule. TCRdb itself ran the 5' RACE reads through MiXCR, one entry per CDR3 protein. The sample holds 35,000 to 45,000 distinct CDR3 sequences; more than 6.5% are singletons and the top ten take about 9.4%. A few counts support this clonotype. Its specificity is unknown.

The origin of this receptor is a male donor with early-stage non-small cell lung cancer. The chain combines TRBV12-3 or TRBV12-4 with TRBJ2-2; TRBD1 matches at 11 bases. Specimen: PBMCs, collected at follow-up. CDR3 amino acids: CASSFGTGGVTGELFF. The CDR3 bases are TGTGCCAGCAGTTTTGGGACAGGGGGTGTCACCGGGGAGCTGTTTTTT.